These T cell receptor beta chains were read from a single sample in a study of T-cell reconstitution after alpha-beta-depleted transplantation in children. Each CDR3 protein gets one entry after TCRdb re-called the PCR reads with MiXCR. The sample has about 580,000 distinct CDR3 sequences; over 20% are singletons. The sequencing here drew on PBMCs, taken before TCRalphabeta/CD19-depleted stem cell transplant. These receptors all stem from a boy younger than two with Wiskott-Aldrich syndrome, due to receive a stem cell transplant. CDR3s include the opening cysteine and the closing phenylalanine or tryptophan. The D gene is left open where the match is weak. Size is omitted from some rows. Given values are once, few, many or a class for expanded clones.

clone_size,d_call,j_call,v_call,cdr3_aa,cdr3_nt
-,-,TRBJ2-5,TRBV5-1,CASSLGFTGQETQYF,TGCGCCAGCAGCTTGGGGTTTACAGGGCAAGAGACCCAGTACTTC
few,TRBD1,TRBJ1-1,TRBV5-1,CASREQGSNTEAFF,TGCGCCAGCAGAGAACAGGGGTCGAACACTGAAGCTTTCTTT
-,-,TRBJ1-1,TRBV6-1,CASSGTGGDTEAFF,TGTGCCAGCAGTGGGACGGGGGGCGACACTGAAGCTTTCTTT
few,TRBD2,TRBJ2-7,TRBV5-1,CASSLGGTSGFYEQYF,TGCGCCAGCAGCTTGGGTGGGACTAGCGGTTTCTACGAGCAGTACTTC
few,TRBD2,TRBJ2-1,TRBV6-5,CASIRGGEQFF,TGTGCCAGCATCCGGGGGGGGGAGCAGTTCTTC
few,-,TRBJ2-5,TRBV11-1,CASSLASGGTTGGKTQYF,TGTGCCAGCAGCTTAGCATCCGGGGGGACTACCGGGGGCAAGACCCAGTACTTC
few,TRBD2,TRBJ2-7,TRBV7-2,CASSGRLAGGTYEQYF,TGTGCCAGCAGCGGTCGACTAGCGGGAGGTACCTACGAGCAGTACTTC
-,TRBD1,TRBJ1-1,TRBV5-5,CASSSTGDRGLLRTEAFF,TGTGCCAGCAGCTCCACCGGAGACAGGGGGCTCTTAAGGACTGAAGCTTTCTTT
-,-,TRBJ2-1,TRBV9,CASSVVGQAQLGNYNEQFF,TGTGCCAGCAGCGTAGTTGGTCAGGCGCAGCTGGGAAACTACAATGAGCAGTTCTTC
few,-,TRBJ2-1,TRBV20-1,CSEVGGRSYNEQFF,TGCAGTGAGGTAGGGGGGCGGTCCTACAATGAGCAGTTCTTC
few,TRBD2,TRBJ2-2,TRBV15,CATSRGASGRGGGELFF,TGTGCCACCAGCAGAGGGGCTAGCGGGAGAGGGGGCGGGGAGCTGTTTTTT
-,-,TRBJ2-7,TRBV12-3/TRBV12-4,CASRGISYEQYF,TGTGCCAGCAGGGGTATATCCTACGAGCAGTACTTC
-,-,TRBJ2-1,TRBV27,CASGGKGWGLIREQFF,TGTGCCAGCGGGGGGAAGGGATGGGGGCTAATTCGTGAGCAGTTCTTC
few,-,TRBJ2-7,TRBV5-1,CASSLNGQTVYEQYF,TGCGCCAGCAGCTTAAACGGACAGACTGTTTACGAGCAGTACTTC
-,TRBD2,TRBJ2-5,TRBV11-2,CASSLALPGLAGGSGETQYF,TGTGCCAGCAGCTTAGCTCTCCCGGGACTAGCGGGAGGATCGGGAGAGACCCAGTACTTC
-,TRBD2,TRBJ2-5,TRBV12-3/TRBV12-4,CASSSPSSGSRGTQYF,TGTGCCAGCAGTTCGCCGTCTAGCGGGAGTAGGGGGACCCAGTACTTC
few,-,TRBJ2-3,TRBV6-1,CASGRQGTDTQYF,TGTGCCAGCGGAAGACAAGGCACAGATACGCAGTATTTT
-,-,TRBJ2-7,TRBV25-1,CASREQGSEQYF,TGTGCCAGCAGAGAACAGGGCTCCGAGCAGTACTTC
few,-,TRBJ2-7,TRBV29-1,CSVEQSYEQYF,TGCAGCGTTGAACAGTCCTACGAGCAGTACTTC
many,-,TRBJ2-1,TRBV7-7,CASSSGQLNSDTMRQFF,TGTGCCAGCAGTTCTGGACAGCTAAACTCCGACACAATGAGGCAGTTCTTC
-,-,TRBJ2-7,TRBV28,CASSLSQGLYEQYF,TGTGCCAGCAGTTTATCTCAGGGGCTCTACGAGCAGTACTTC
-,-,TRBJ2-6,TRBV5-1,CASSLTASGANGLTF,TGCGCCAGCAGCTTGACCGCCTCTGGGGCCAACGGCCTGACTTTC
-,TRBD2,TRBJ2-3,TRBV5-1,CASSLVQREGTDTQYF,TGCGCCAGCAGCTTGGTCCAGCGGGAAGGCACAGATACGCAGTATTTT
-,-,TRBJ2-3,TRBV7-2,CASSPGTYSTDTQYF,TGTGCCAGCAGCCCCGGGACTTACTCCACAGATACGCAGTATTTT
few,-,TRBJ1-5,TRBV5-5,CASSFLHGNQPQHF,TGTGCCAGCAGCTTCTTACACGGCAATCAGCCCCAGCATTTT
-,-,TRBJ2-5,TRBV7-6,CASAVRRGALETQYF,TGTGCCAGCGCCGTGAGGAGGGGCGCATTAGAGACCCAGTACTTC
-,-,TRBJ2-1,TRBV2,CASSLLGTIVFDEQFF,TGTGCCAGCAGTCTCCTGGGGACGATCGTCTTTGACGAGCAGTTCTTC
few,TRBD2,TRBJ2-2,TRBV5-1,CASSLALTSGRTAGELFF,TGCGCCAGCAGCTTGGCCCTCACTAGCGGGAGGACGGCCGGGGAGCTGTTTTTT
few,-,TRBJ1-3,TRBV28,CASSLYGNTIYF,TGTGCCAGCAGTTTATACGGAAACACCATATATTTT
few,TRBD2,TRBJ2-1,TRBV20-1,CSARTSGRYNEQFF,TGCAGTGCCCGGACTAGCGGGAGATACAATGAGCAGTTCTTC
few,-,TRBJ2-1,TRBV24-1,CATGEGGTNYNEQFF,TGTGCCACCGGTGAGGGCGGGACGAATTACAATGAGCAGTTCTTC
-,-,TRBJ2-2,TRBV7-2,CASSLGIAANTGELFF,TGTGCCAGCAGCTTAGGGATAGCCGCGAACACCGGGGAGCTGTTTTTT
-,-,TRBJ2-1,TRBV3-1,CASSRSRGYNEQFF,TGTGCCAGCAGCCGATCGCGGGGTTACAATGAGCAGTTCTTC
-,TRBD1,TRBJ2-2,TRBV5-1,CASSTGTGGWTGELFF,TGCGCCAGCAGCACCGGGACAGGGGGATGGACCGGGGAGCTGTTTTTT
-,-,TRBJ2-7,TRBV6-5,CASSYPPGKSSYEQYF,TGTGCCAGCAGTTACCCACCAGGGAAGAGTTCCTACGAGCAGTACTTC
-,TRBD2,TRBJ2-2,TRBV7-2,CASSLASGMTGELFF,TGTGCCAGCAGCCTAGCTAGCGGGATGACCGGGGAGCTGTTTTTT
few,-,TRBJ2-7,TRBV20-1,CSARAGPYEQYF,TGCAGTGCTAGGGCGGGCCCCTACGAGCAGTACTTC
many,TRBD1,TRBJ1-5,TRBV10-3,CAISEDRGQSQPQHF,TGTGCCATCAGTGAAGACAGGGGGCAGAGTCAGCCCCAGCATTTT
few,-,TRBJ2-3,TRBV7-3,CASSRETPNPTDTQYF,TGTGCCAGCAGCAGAGAGACACCGAACCCCACAGATACGCAGTATTTT
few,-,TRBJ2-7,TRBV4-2,CASSQDIRAYEQYF,TGTGCCAGCAGCCAAGATATTCGGGCCTACGAGCAGTACTTC
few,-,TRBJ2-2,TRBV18,CASSPEGMATGELFF,TGTGCCAGCTCACCCGAAGGAATGGCTACCGGGGAGCTGTTTTTT
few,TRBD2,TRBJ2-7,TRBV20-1,CSASVVAGEREQYF,TGCAGTGCTAGTGTAGTAGCGGGAGAGCGCGAGCAGTACTTC
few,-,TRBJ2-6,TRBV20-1,CSARGTGKVSGANVLTF,TGCAGTGCTCGGGGCACAGGGAAAGTATCCGGGGCCAACGTCCTGACTTTC
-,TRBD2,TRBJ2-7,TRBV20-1,CSARGVSGRGGAYEQYF,TGCAGTGCTAGAGGGGTTAGCGGGAGGGGGGGCGCCTACGAGCAGTACTTC
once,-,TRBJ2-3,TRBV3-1,CASSQARTTDTQYF,TGTGCCAGCAGCCAAGCACGGACCACAGATACGCAGTATTTT
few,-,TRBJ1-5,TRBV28,CASMPGAESQPQHF,TGTGCCAGCATGCCCGGGGCGGAATCACAGCCCCAGCATTTT
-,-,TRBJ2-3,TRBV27,CASSFSLGTDTQYF,TGTGCCAGCAGTTTCAGCCTAGGCACAGATACGCAGTATTTT